This TCR beta chain is from a study of blood T cell repertoires in COVID-19. The data were produced by immunoSEQ multiplex PCR, yet TCRdb's version contains in-frame clones alone and is incomplete. The table has about 380,000 clones, around 89% seen once. Donors in Cohort 3 counted as recovered after two negative PCRs, clearance, or symptom resolution. Trimming pared 0 bases from V and 13 bases from J, leaving 13 bases between. The CDR3 has 13 amino acids. From germline, CDR1 is SEHNR and CDR2 FQNEAQ (reference sequence). The receptor was isolated from a woman in her late teens or twenties who had recovered from COVID-19. The V gene is TRBV7-9, the J gene TRBJ2-1; weak D call: TRBD1 (6 bases). The sequenced sample consisted of PBMCs or T cells enriched from blood (not recorded which). The CDR3 region has the DNA TGTGCCAGCAGCTTAGCGAGGCAGGGGCTCCAGTTCTTC. It translates to CASSLARQGLQFF.